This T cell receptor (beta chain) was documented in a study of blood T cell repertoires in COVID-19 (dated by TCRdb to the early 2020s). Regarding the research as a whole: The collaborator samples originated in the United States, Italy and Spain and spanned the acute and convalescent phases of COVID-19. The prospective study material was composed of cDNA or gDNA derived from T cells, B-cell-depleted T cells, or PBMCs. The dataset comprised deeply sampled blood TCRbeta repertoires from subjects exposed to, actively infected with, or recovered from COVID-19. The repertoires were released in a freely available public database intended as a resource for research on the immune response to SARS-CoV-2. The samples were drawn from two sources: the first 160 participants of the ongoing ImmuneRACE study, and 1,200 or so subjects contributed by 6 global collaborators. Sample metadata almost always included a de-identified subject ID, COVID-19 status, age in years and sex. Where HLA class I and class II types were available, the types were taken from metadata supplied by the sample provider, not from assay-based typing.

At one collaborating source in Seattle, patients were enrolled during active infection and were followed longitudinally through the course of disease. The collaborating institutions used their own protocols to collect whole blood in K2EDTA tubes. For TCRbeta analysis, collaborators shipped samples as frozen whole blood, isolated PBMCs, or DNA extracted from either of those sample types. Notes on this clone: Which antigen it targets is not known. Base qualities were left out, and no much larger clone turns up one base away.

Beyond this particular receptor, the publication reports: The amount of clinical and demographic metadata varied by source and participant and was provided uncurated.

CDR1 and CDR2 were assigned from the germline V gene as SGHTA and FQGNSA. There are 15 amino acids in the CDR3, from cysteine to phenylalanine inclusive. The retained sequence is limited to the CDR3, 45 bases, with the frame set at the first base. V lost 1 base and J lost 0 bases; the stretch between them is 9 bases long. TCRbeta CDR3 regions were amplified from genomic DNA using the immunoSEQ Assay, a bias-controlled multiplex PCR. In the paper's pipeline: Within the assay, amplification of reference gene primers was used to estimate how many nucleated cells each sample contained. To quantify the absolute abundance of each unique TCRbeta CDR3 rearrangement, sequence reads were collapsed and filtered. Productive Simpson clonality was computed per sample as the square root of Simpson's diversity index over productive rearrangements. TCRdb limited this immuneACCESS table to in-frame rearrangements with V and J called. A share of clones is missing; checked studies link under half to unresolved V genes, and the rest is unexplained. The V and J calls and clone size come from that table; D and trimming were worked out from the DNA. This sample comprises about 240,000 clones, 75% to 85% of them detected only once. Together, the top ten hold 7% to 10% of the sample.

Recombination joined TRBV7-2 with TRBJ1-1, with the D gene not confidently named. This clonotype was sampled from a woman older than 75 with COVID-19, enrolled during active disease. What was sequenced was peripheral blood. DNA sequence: TGTGCCAGCAGCTTAGGGACTACAGTGAACACTGAAGCTTTCTTT. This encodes CASSLGTTVNTEAFF.